The source of this T cell receptor (beta chain) is a study of blood T cells in healthy people across ages. Germline V gives CDR1 MNHEY, CDR2 SVGEGT. Trimming took 6 bases from V and 5 from J, leaving 14 bases between them. The CDR3 is 13 residues long. Together with a sample-barcoded 5' primer, a J-beta primer mix was included in a second PCR lasting about 6 to 11 cycles. One entry per CDR3 protein results from TCRdb running MiXCR on the 5' RACE reads. Of approximately 900,000 distinct CDR3 sequences in the sample, 45% to 50% were seen once. Study-wide points: The fall in TCR beta diversity per million T cells was roughly linear with age. Strong correlation was found linking TCR beta diversity to naive T cell percentage.

About this clonotype itself: Its antigen is still unknown.

The receptor was isolated from a man aged 30 to 45 in good health. This chain uses TRBV6-2 or TRBV6-3 with TRBJ2-7, with D possibly being TRBD1 (5 bases). The sequencing input was blood. Here the CDR3 reads CASRSLQGNEQYF. The CDR3 coding sequence is TGTGCCAGCAGGTCACTCCAGGGTAACGAGCAGTACTTC.